Below, 19 T cell receptor beta chains from the same sample are listed, as sequenced in a study of cytomegalovirus exposure and HLA in healthy donors. Primers: 60 Vbeta forward and 13 Jbeta reverse. Only in-frame clones appear in the TCRdb table, and some are missing; sequencing was by immunoSEQ multiplex PCR. The sample has under 200,000 clones; around 77% are singletons. The sequencing sample was made of PBMCs. These receptors were collected from a man aged 60 to 69 in good health and CMV-seronegative.

This clone showed up just a few times. CDR3 DNA: TGCAGCGATACCGACAGCTATGGCTACACCTTC. This codes for CSDTDSYGYTF. The chain has TRBV29-1 and TRBJ1-2; D is perhaps TRBD1 (5 bases). V was shortened by 7 bases and J by 4 bases, with 10 bases between the two germline ends. Germline V lookup: CDR1 SQVTM, CDR2 ANQGSEA. This CDR3 spans 11 amino acids.

This chain uses TRBV5-1 with TRBJ1-4; no reliable D call. Germline CDR1 SGHRS, CDR2 YFSETQ. This CDR3 is built from 17 residues. The V end was cut by 2 bases, the J end by 8 bases, with 22 bases between. Here the CDR3 reads CASSLSELVEEREKLFF. As DNA, the CDR3 is TGCGCCAGCAGCTTATCGGAATTAGTTGAGGAGAGGGAAAAACTGTTTTTT.

J is TRBJ2-1 and V is TRBV11-2; D call uncertain. Trimming cost V 5 bases and J 3 bases, with 14 bases left between them. The length of the CDR3 is 15 residues. Germline loops: CDR1 SGHAT, CDR2 FQNNGV. The CDR3 region has the DNA TGTGCCAGCAGCCCAATTTTCGGCGGCTACAATGAGCAGTTCTTC. Amino acid sequence: CASSPIFGGYNEQFF. The whole variable domain, filled in from reference TRBV11-2 and TRBJ2-1, reads EAGVAQSPRYKIIEKRQSVAFWCNPISGHATLYWYQQILGQGPKLLIQFQNNGVVDDSQLPKDRFSAERLKGVDSTLKIQPAKLEDSAVYLCASSPIFGGYNEQFFGPGTRLTVL.

This chain joins TRBV10-1 and TRBJ2-5; 7 bases align to TRBD1. J gave up 2 bases and V 2 bases, and 2 bases lay outside the gene matches. The CDR3 contains 14 residues. Germline values: CDR1 WNHNN, CDR2 SYGVQD (reference sequence). CDR3 sequence: CASSEGTAQETQYF. The CDR3 DNA reads TGCGCCAGCAGTGAGGGGACAGCACAAGAGACCCAGTACTTC.

The chain recombines TRBV6-1 with TRBJ2-1; no clear D gene. V was cut by 2 bases and J by 10 bases, with 6 bases left in between. In germline, CDR1 is MNHNS, CDR2 SASEGT. The CDR3 has 11 amino acids. CDR3 amino acids: CASSELSEQFF. The CDR3 region has the DNA TGTGCCAGCAGTGAATTGTCGGAGCAGTTCTTC.

There are a few counts of this clone. The V gene is TRBV6-6, the J gene TRBJ1-1; D ambiguous. Looked up from germline, CDR1 is MNHNY and CDR2 is SVGAGI (reference sequence). The V and J ends lost 5 bases and 0 bases respectively, with 10 bases between them. The CDR3 runs to 14 residues. The CDR3 sequence is CASSIGLMNTEAFF. CDR3 nucleotides: TGTGCCAGCAGTATTGGGCTGATGAACACTGAAGCTTTCTTT.

V usage is TRBV18 and J usage is TRBJ1-2; D is perhaps TRBD1 (5 bases). CDR3 length equals 12 residues. Germline CDR1 is KGHSH and CDR2 is LQKENI. V lost 2 bases, J lost 8 bases, and 9 bases lay in between. CDR3 in amino acids: CASSPGTGGYTF. For the CDR3, the DNA is TGTGCCAGCTCACCAGGCACAGGAGGCTACACCTTC. Looking up the rest from reference TRBV18 and TRBJ1-2 gives the full variable domain: NAGVMQNPRHLVRRRGQEARLRCSPMKGHSHVYWYRQLPEEGLKFMVYLQKENIIDESGMPKERFSAEFPKEGPSILRIQQVVRGDSAAYFCASSPGTGGYTFGSGTRLTVV.

This clone was counted between two and nine times. The chain links TRBV18 to TRBJ2-5; maybe TRBD1 (5 bases). Germline V gene sequence: CDR1 KGHSH, CDR2 LQKENI. V was pared by 3 bases and J by 1 base, with 15 bases between. The CDR3 is made up of 16 amino acids. The chain's CDR3 is CASSPQGLGAQETQYF. The CDR3 coding sequence is TGTGCCAGCTCACCCCAGGGCCTTGGAGCCCAAGAGACCCAGTACTTC. The whole variable domain, filled in from reference TRBV18 and TRBJ2-5, reads NAGVMQNPRHLVRRRGQEARLRCSPMKGHSHVYWYRQLPEEGLKFMVYLQKENIIDESGMPKERFSAEFPKEGPSILRIQQVVRGDSAAYFCASSPQGLGAQETQYFGPGTRLLVL.

This chain joins TRBV9 and TRBJ2-7; 7 bases are shared with TRBD1. V lost 1 base to trimming and J lost 4 bases; unmatched junction nucleotides: 11. The CDR3 consists of 16 residues. Germline CDR1 reads SGDLS; CDR2 reads YYNGEE. The CDR3 bases are TGTGCCAGCAGCGTAAACCCCTCGACAGGGTCGTACGAGCAGTACTTC. Translation: CASSVNPSTGSYEQYF.

The rearrangement uses TRBV15 and TRBJ2-7; D perhaps matches TRBD2 (6 bases). The CDR3 totals 16 residues. V lost 0 bases, J lost 0 bases, and 12 bases lay in between. Per germline, CDR1 LNHNV and CDR2 YYDKDF (reference sequence). CDR3 protein: CATSREITGGSYEQYF. CDR3 DNA sequence: TGTGCCACCAGCAGAGAGATTACCGGGGGCTCCTACGAGCAGTACTTC. Full variable domain (rest looked up from reference TRBV15 and TRBJ2-7): DAMVIQNPRYQVTQFGKPVTLSCSQTLNHNVMYWYQQKSSQAPKLLFHYYDKDFNNEADTPDNFQSRRPNTSFCFLDIRSPGLGDTAMYLCATSREITGGSYEQYFGPGTRLTVT.

This chain uses TRBV5-5 with TRBJ1-2, with D maybe TRBD1 (5 bases). The CDR3 extends over 14 amino acids. Germline CDR1 is SGHKS and CDR2 is YYEKEE (reference sequence). Trimming pared 4 bases from V and 2 bases from J, leaving 12 bases between. CDR3: CASSRARQNYGYTF. The CDR3 bases are TGTGCCAGCAGCCGGGCGAGACAGAACTATGGCTACACCTTC.

The V gene is TRBV10-1, the J gene TRBJ1-3; D not certain. V was clipped by 0 bases and J by 3 bases, with 9 bases between them. Germline-derived CDR1 and CDR2 are WNHNN and SYGVQD (reference sequence). The CDR3 length is 15 residues. CDR3 sequence: CASSESGVGGNTIYF. The CDR3, as DNA: TGCGCCAGCAGTGAGTCCGGGGTCGGTGGAAACACCATATATTTT.

The genes are TRBV29-1 and TRBJ2-1; TRBD1 matches at 7 bases. CDR3 length: 14 amino acids. The germline V gene encodes CDR1 SQVTM and CDR2 ANQGSEA. V lost 8 bases to trimming and J lost 2 bases; unmatched junction nucleotides: 9. CDR3 protein: CSSVQGSPYNEQFF. CDR3 nucleotide sequence: TGCAGCTCGGTACAGGGGTCACCCTACAATGAGCAGTTCTTC.

The genes are TRBV5-1 and TRBJ2-7; 10 bases are a match to TRBD2. This CDR3 comprises 16 residues. Trimming at V came to 0 bases and at J to 2 bases, leaving 5 bases not matched to a gene. Germline CDR1 reads SGHRS; CDR2 reads YFSETQ. CDR3 loop: CASSLGLAGVPYEQYF. The CDR3 bases are TGCGCCAGCAGCTTGGGGCTAGCGGGAGTCCCCTACGAGCAGTACTTC. Together with reference TRBV5-1 and TRBJ2-7, the CDR3 gives the full variable domain: KAGVTQTPRYLIKTRGQQVTLSCSPISGHRSVSWYQQTPGQGLQFLFEYFSETQRNKGNFPGRFSGRQFSNSRSEMNVSTLELGDSALYLCASSLGLAGVPYEQYFGPGTRLTVT.

In nucleotides, the CDR3 is TGTGCCAGCAGCTTGTGGAGTAACGTTCATGGCTACACCTTC. Translating it yields CASSLWSNVHGYTF. The chain combines TRBV5-4 with TRBJ1-2; D remains unclear. CDR3 size: 14 residues. Looked up from germline, CDR1 is SGHNT and CDR2 is YYREEE (reference sequence). V lost 1 base to trimming and J lost 6 bases, with 13 bases between them.

This clone has only a few counts. This chain connects TRBV5-4 to TRBJ1-1; D call uncertain. The V gene's germline CDR1 is SGHNT and CDR2 YYREEE (reference sequence). The CDR3 consists of 13 residues. V shed 5 bases and J shed 0 bases, with 8 bases lying between them. DNA of the CDR3: TGTGCCAGCAGTAGAGAACTGAACACTGAAGCTTTCTTT. Its translation is CASSRELNTEAFF. Based on the CDR3 plus reference TRBV5-4 and TRBJ1-1, the full variable domain is ETGVTQSPTHLIKTRGQQVTLRCSSQSGHNTVSWYQQALGQGPQFIFQYYREEENGRGNFPPRFSGLQFPNYSSELNVNALELDDSALYLCASSRELNTEAFFGQGTRLTVV.

This chain joins TRBV27 and TRBJ1-1; D might be TRBD1 (5 bases). The CDR3 length is 13 residues. Per the germline V gene, CDR1 is MNHEY and CDR2 is SMNVEV (reference sequence). With 5 bases removed from V and 5 bases from J, the gap between germline ends came to 12 bases. The CDR3 region has the DNA TGTGCCAGCAGTGTCAGGGTACGGACTGAAGCTTTCTTT. It codes for CASSVRVRTEAFF.

CDR3 DNA sequence: TGTGCCAGCAGCGCCGGGACAACCAACACCGGGGAGCTGTTTTTT. Protein product: CASSAGTTNTGELFF. J is TRBJ2-2 and V is TRBV9; D may be TRBD1 (6 bases). The CDR3 has 15 amino acids. Germline-derived CDR1 and CDR2 are SGDLS and YYNGEE. Between the trimmed V and J ends, which lost 3 bases and 2 bases, there was a span of 11 bases. Full variable domain (remainder filled in from reference TRBV9 and TRBJ2-2): DSGVTQTPKHLITATGQRVTLRCSPRSGDLSVYWYQQSLDQGLQFLIQYYNGEERAKGNILERFSAQQFPDLHSELNLSSLELGDSALYFCASSAGTTNTGELFFGEGSRLTVL.

This chain links TRBV2 with TRBJ1-2, with 7 bases lining up with TRBD1. V shed 3 bases and J 4 bases; nucleotides not matched to a gene: 20. Germline CDR1 is SNHLY and CDR2 is FYNNEI. The CDR3 consists of 19 residues. The CDR3: CASSDSINPIRQGGYGYTF. CDR3 nucleotide sequence: TGTGCCAGCAGTGATAGTATTAACCCTATAAGACAGGGCGGCTATGGCTACACCTTC.